Listed below are T cell receptor beta chains from one sample, sequenced in a study of blood T cell repertoires in COVID-19. Clones were sequenced by immunoSEQ multiplex PCR, and TCRdb holds only the in-frame ones, with some missing. The sample has around 380,000 clones, about 80% seen once. The sample was peripheral blood. All receptors derive from a human donor with acute or convalescent COVID-19. The donor label of this sample is uncertain. Both conserved end residues are part of each CDR3. D genes are given only for firm matches. The listing skips clone size in some rows; elsewhere it reads once, few, many or a size class.

>TRBJ2-3|TRBV18|NA|NA
TGTGCCAGCTCACTACGGGGAAACCGGGCAGATACGCAGTATTTT
CASSLRGNRADTQYF
>TRBJ1-2|TRBV5-1|NA|TRBD1
TGCGCCAGCAGCTTCCAGGGGGAGCGTGGCTACACCTTC
CASSFQGERGYTF
>TRBJ2-4|TRBV19|NA|TRBD2
TGTGCCAGTAGTCTCCTTGGGGCGGGGGGCGTTCAGAACATTCAGTACTTC
CASSLLGAGGVQNIQYF
>TRBJ2-1|TRBV19|NA|TRBD2
TGTGCCAGTAGCCTAATAGCGGGATCATATGAGCAGTTCTTC
CASSLIAGSYEQFF
>TRBJ1-1|TRBV29-1|NA|NA
TGCAGCGGATACGACAGATTGAACACTGAAGCTTTCTTT
CSGYDRLNTEAFF
>TRBJ2-3|TRBV18|NA|NA
TGTGCCAGCTCACCCCCTAGCACAGATACGCAGTATTTT
CASSPPSTDTQYF
>TRBJ1-2|TRBV18|NA|NA
TGTGCCAGCTCACCGGGCCTTAACTATGGCTACACCTTC
CASSPGLNYGYTF
>TRBJ1-5|TRBV7-8|NA|TRBD1
TGTGCCAGCAGCTTAGGCTGGGGGGACAGTAGCAATCAGCCCCAGCATTTT
CASSLGWGDSSNQPQHF
>TRBJ2-7|TRBV3-1/TRBV3-2|NA|NA
TGTGCCAGCAGCCAAGGGCCCATAAGCAGGTACGAGCAGTACTTC
CASSQGPISRYEQYF
>TRBJ2-5|TRBV29-1|once|TRBD1
TGCAGCGTGGCCGGGACAGGGGGCCTGGGAGAGACCCAGTACTTC
CSVAGTGGLGETQYF
>TRBJ1-4|TRBV28|NA|TRBD1
TGTGCCAGCAACCAATGGCGCTGGACAGGGGGGTCGGAAAAACTGTTTTTT
CASNQWRWTGGSEKLFF
>TRBJ1-1|TRBV6-6|few|NA
TGTGCCAGCAGTTCGTGGAACACTGAAGCTTTCTTT
CASSSWNTEAFF
>TRBJ2-1|TRBV10-3|NA|TRBD2
TGTGCCATAGATAGCGGGAACTCCTACAATGAGCAGTTCTTC
CAIDSGNSYNEQFF
>TRBJ1-1|TRBV5-6|NA|TRBD1
TGTGCCAGCAGCTCCGCGACAGGGATCATGAACACTGAAGCTTTCTTT
CASSSATGIMNTEAFF
>TRBJ2-6|TRBV2|once|TRBD1
TGTGCCAGCAGGACTACAGGGGGCTCGTTCTCTGGGGCCAACGTCCTGACTTTC
CASRTTGGSFSGANVLTF
>TRBJ2-1|TRBV2|NA|TRBD2
TGTGCCAGCAGCGCGACCGGGACTAGGCACAATGAGCAGTTCTTC
CASSATGTRHNEQFF
>TRBJ1-1|TRBV18|once|TRBD1
TGTGCCAGCTCACCAGGACAGGGCTATAACACTGAAGCTTTCTTT
CASSPGQGYNTEAFF
>TRBJ1-2|TRBV15|NA|NA
TGTGCCACCAGCAGAGATTTTAGGTTGAAGGGGGCTAACTATGGCTACACCTTC
CATSRDFRLKGANYGYTF
>TRBJ2-2|TRBV13|NA|TRBD2
TGTGCCAGCAGCTTAAGGACTAGCGGGGCGAACACCGGGGAGCTGTTTTTT
CASSLRTSGANTGELFF
>TRBJ2-5|TRBV7-9|NA|TRBD1
TGTGCCAGCAGCTCGACTACCAGGGGGCTATCAGAGACCCAGTACTTC
CASSSTTRGLSETQYF
>TRBJ2-4|TRBV10-3|few|NA
TGTGCCATCAGTGAGTCGGCAGGGATTGCCAAAAACATTCAGTACTTC
CAISESAGIAKNIQYF
>TRBJ1-1|TRBV14|NA|TRBD1
TGTGCCAGCAGCCTGGACAGGGCCAGTGAAGCTTTCTTT
CASSLDRASEAFF
>TRBJ1-6|TRBV4-1|NA|NA
TGCGCCAGCAGCCAAGTCTTCGTAGCGGGCAGGGGAAAGTCACCCCTCCACTTT
CASSQVFVAGRGKSPLHF
>TRBJ1-1|TRBV5-5|NA|NA
TGTGCCAGCAGCTTGGGGGGAGGCCCGAATGAAGCTTTCTTT
CASSLGGGPNEAFF
>TRBJ2-1|TRBV6-5|NA|NA
TGTGCCAGCGGGAGGGGGAGCGCAGGTGAGCAGTTCTTC
CASGRGSAGEQFF
>TRBJ1-2|TRBV5-1|NA|NA
TGCGCCAGCAGCTTGAGGGGTGCGTGGGTGGATGGCTACACCTTC
CASSLRGAWVDGYTF
>TRBJ2-1|TRBV18|once|TRBD2
TGTGCCAGCTCACCCAATAGCGGGCTGAGCTCCTACAATGAGCAGTTCTTC
CASSPNSGLSSYNEQFF
>TRBJ2-7|TRBV5-1|once|TRBD2
TGCGCCAGCAGCTTGTCTGCGGGAGGGGTACACGAGCAGTACTTC
CASSLSAGGVHEQYF
>TRBJ1-2|TRBV6-5|NA|NA
TGTGCCAGCAGTTGGGGCCTAGGCTACACCTTC
CASSWGLGYTF
>TRBJ2-1|TRBV6-6|NA|NA
TGTGCCAGCACCCCACTAGGTTCAACCTACAATGAGCAGTTCTTC
CASTPLGSTYNEQFF
>TRBJ1-1|TRBV5-1|NA|NA
TGCGCCAGCAGCTGGGCAGGGAACATGAACACTGAAGCTTTCTTT
CASSWAGNMNTEAFF
>TRBJ2-3|TRBV5-4|NA|TRBD2
TGTGCCAGCAGCTTGGGGGGAGGGCCAAGCACAGATACGCAGTATTTT
CASSLGGGPSTDTQYF
>TRBJ1-1|TRBV6-5|NA|NA
TGTGCCAGCAGCCCCAGGGGACGCCCCACTGAAGCTTTCTTT
CASSPRGRPTEAFF
>TRBJ1-2|TRBV27|NA|NA
TGTGCCAGCAGTTTAGGGGAGAACTATGGCTACACCTTC
CASSLGENYGYTF
>TRBJ1-2|TRBV9|NA|NA
TGTGCCAGCAGCGTAGCTACGATGGGCAGCCCGAATGGCTACACCTTC
CASSVATMGSPNGYTF
>TRBJ2-7|TRBV7-2|NA|NA
TGTGCCAGCAGCCGACGGAGCTACGAGCAGTACTTC
CASSRRSYEQYF
>TRBJ2-3|TRBV7-2|NA|NA
TGTGCCAGCAGCTTGAGTCGGAGTTTGGCAGATACGCAGTATTTT
CASSLSRSLADTQYF
>TRBJ2-1|TRBV19|once|TRBD1
TGTGCCAGTAGTATGAAGGGACAGGGACTCAATGAGCAGTTCTTC
CASSMKGQGLNEQFF
>TRBJ2-7|TRBV30|NA|NA
TGTGCCTGGAGTAAGAGGACACTGGAGGGCGAGCAGTACTTC
CAWSKRTLEGEQYF
>TRBJ2-1|TRBV2|NA|TRBD2
TGTGCCAGCAGTGAAAAAGGACTAGCGGGAGAAGAGCAGTTCTTC
CASSEKGLAGEEQFF
>TRBJ2-1|TRBV4-1|NA|NA
TGCGCCAGCAGCCAAGCCCAGTACAATGAGCAGTTCTTC
CASSQAQYNEQFF
>TRBJ2-7|TRBV15|NA|TRBD1
TGTGCCACCAGCAGAGGTACCGGGACAGGGTCTCTCTCCTACGAGCAGTACTTC
CATSRGTGTGSLSYEQYF
>TRBJ1-2|TRBV20-1|once|NA
TGCAGTGCTGTGGACTCCTATGGCTACACCTTC
CSAVDSYGYTF
>TRBJ1-1|TRBV20-1|few|NA
TGCAGTGCTAAGGGGATCGGTGCTTTCTTT
CSAKGIGAFF
>TRBJ2-5|TRBV30|NA|TRBD2
TGTGCCTCCTCACCCGGACTAGGACGGGAGACCCAGTACTTC
CASSPGLGRETQYF
>TRBJ1-6|TRBV19|once|NA
TGTGCCAGTAGTATAGATCAACTGGGGGCTGGTTCACCCCTCCACTTT
CASSIDQLGAGSPLHF
>TRBJ1-1|TRBV10-1|NA|NA
TGCGCCAGCAGTGTAAAAGCCCGGACAGCGATGAACACTGAAGCTTTCTTT
CASSVKARTAMNTEAFF
>TRBJ1-2|TRBV5-1|once|TRBD1
TGCGCCAGCAGGGAGACAGGGGGCGCTGGCTATGGCTACACCTTC
CASRETGGAGYGYTF
>TRBJ1-1|TRBV9|NA|TRBD1
TGTGCCAGCAGGGGACAGTACACTGAAGCTTTCTTT
CASRGQYTEAFF
>TRBJ2-5|TRBV28|NA|NA
TGTGCCAGCAGTTCCAGACTGGAGACCCAGTACTTC
CASSSRLETQYF
>TRBJ2-3|TRBV7-2|NA|TRBD2
TGTGCCAGCAGCCCCTCGGCGGGAGTTTTCTCAGATACGCAGTATTTT
CASSPSAGVFSDTQYF
>TRBJ1-1|TRBV6-5|NA|NA
TGTGCCAGCAGTTACTCCTTGAGCAGGGCGAACACTGAAGCTTTCTTT
CASSYSLSRANTEAFF